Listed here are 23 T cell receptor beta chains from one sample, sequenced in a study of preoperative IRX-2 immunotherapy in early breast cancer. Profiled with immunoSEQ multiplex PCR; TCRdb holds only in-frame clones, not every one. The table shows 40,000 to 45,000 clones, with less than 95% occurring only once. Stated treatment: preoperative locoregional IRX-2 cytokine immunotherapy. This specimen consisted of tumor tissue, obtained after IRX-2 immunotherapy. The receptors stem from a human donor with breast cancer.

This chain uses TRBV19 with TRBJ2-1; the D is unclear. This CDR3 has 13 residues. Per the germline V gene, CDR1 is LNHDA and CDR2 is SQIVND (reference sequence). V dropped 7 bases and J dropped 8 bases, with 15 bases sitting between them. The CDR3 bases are TGTGCCAGTAACATCCCCTCTAGAGATGAGCAGTTCTTC. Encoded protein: CASNIPSRDEQFF.

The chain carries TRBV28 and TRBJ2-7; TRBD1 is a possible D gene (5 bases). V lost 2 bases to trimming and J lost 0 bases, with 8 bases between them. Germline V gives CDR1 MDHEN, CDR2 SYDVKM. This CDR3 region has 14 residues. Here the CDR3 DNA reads TGTGCCAGCAGTTTACAGGGAAGCTCCTACGAGCAGTACTTC. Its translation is CASSLQGSSYEQYF.

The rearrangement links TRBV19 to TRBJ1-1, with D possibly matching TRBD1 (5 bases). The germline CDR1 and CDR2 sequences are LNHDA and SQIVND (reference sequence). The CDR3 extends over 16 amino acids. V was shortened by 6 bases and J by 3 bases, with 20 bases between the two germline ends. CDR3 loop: CASSLGQDSGDTEAFF. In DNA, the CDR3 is TGTGCCAGTAGCCTAGGGCAGGATTCGGGGGACACTGAAGCTTTCTTT.

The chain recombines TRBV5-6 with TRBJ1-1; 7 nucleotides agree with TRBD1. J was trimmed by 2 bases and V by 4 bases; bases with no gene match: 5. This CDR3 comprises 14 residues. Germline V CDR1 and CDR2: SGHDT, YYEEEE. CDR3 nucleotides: TGTGCCAGCAGCCACAGGGACAGCAACACTGAAGCTTTCTTT. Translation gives CASSHRDSNTEAFF.

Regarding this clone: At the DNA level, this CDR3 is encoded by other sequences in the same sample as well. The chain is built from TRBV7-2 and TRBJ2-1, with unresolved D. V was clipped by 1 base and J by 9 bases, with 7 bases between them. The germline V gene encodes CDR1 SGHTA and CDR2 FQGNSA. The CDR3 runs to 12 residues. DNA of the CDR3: TGTGCCAGCAGCTTAGTATCGGGTGAGCAGTTCTTC. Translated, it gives CASSLVSGEQFF.

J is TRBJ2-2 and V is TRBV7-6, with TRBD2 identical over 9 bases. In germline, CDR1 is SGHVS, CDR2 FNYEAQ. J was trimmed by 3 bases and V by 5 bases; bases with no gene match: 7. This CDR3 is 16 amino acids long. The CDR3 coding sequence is TGTGCCAGCAGCGACCAGCGGGAGGAGTACACCGGGGAGCTGTTTTTT. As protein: CASSDQREEYTGELFF.

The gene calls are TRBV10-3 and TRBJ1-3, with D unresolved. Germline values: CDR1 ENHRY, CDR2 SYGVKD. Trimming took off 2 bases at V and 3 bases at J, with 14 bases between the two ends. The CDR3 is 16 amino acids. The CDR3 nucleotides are TGTGCCATCAGTGAGCGTCCCGTTCAGGATGGAAACACCATATATTTT. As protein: CAISERPVQDGNTIYF.

The CDR3 protein is CASSSQTSGGAPDTQYF. DNA of the CDR3: TGTGCCAGCAGCTCCCAGACTAGCGGGGGGGCCCCAGATACGCAGTATTTT. The chain links TRBV7-2 to TRBJ2-3; 14 positions match TRBD2. The junction had 7 bases not matched to a gene; V was cut back by 4 bases and J by 4 bases. Germline CDR1 and CDR2: SGHTA and FQGNSA. This CDR3 has 17 amino acids.

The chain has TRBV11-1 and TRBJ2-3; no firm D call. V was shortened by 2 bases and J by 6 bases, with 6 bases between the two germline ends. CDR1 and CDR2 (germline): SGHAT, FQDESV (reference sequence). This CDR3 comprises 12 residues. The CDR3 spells CASSLSSDTQYF. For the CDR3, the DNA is TGTGCCAGCAGCTTATCGTCTGATACGCAGTATTTT.

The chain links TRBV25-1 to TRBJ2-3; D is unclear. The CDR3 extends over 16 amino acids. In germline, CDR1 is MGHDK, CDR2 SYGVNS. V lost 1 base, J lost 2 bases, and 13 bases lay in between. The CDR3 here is CASSEFKVANTDTQYF. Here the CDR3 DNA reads TGTGCCAGCAGTGAATTTAAGGTGGCGAACACAGATACGCAGTATTTT. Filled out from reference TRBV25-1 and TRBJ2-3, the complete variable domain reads EADIYQTPRYLVIGTGKKITLECSQTMGHDKMYWYQQDPGMELHLIHYSYGVNSTEKGDLSSESTVSRIRTEHFPLTLESARPSHTSQYLCASSEFKVANTDTQYFGPGTRLTVL.

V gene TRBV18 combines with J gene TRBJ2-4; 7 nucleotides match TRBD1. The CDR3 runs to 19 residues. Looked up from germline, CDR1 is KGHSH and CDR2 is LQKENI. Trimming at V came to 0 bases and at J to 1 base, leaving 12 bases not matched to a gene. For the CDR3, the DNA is TGTGCCAGCTCACCACCCGTGGGCTCCCCCAGGGGGGCCAAAAACATTCAGTACTTC. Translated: CASSPPVGSPRGAKNIQYF.

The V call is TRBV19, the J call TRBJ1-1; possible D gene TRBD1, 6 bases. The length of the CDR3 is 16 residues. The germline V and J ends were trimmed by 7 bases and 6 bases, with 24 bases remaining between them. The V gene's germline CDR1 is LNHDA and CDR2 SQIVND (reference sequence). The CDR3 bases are TGTGCCAGTAAGGGGGAGGGTAGGTTGGGTCCCGCTGAAGCTTTCTTT. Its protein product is CASKGEGRLGPAEAFF.

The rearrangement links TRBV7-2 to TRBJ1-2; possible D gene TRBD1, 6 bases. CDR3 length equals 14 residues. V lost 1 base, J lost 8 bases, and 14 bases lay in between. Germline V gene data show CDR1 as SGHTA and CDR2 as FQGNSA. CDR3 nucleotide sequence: TGTGCCAGCAGCTTAGAGGTCCTGGGGGCGGGCTACACCTTC. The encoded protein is CASSLEVLGAGYTF.

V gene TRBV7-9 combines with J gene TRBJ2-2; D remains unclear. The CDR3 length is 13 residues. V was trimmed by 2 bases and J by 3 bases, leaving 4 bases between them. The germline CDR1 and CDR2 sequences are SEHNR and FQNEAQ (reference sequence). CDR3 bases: TGTGCCAGCAGCTTATTACACACCGGGGAGCTGTTTTTT. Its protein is CASSLLHTGELFF.

The CDR3 spells CASSMGLSTDTQYF. CDR3 coding DNA: TGTGCCAGTAGTATGGGACTAAGCACAGATACGCAGTATTTT. The rearrangement links TRBV19 to TRBJ2-3; TRBD2 matches at 7 bases. The CDR3 loop spans 14 amino acids. In germline, CDR1 is LNHDA, CDR2 SQIVND (reference sequence). Trimming took 3 bases from V and 0 from J; bases not matched to a gene: 0.

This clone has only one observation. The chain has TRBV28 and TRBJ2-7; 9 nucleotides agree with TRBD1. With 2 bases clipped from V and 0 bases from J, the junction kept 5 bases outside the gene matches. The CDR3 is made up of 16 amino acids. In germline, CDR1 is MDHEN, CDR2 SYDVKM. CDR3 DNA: TGTGCCAGCAGTTTAGAGGGACAGGGAGGCTCCTACGAGCAGTACTTC. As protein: CASSLEGQGGSYEQYF.

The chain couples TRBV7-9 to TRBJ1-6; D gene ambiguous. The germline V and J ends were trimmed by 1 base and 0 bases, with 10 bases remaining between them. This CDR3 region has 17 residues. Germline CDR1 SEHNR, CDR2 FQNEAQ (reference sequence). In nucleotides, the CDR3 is TGTGCCAGCAGCTTAGGGGAGGTTAGCTCCTATAATTCACCCCTCCACTTT. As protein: CASSLGEVSSYNSPLHF.

CDR3 amino acids: CASSIVSSSSYNSPLHF. CDR3 DNA sequence: TGTGCCAGTAGTATAGTTTCATCAAGCTCCTATAATTCACCCCTCCACTTT. The chain couples TRBV19 to TRBJ1-6, with D uncertain. V lost 1 base, J lost 0 bases, and 10 bases lay in between. The CDR3 length is 17 residues. Looked up from germline, CDR1 is LNHDA and CDR2 is SQIVND (reference sequence).

DNA for the CDR3: TGTGCCAGCAGTTTTTTCACCGGGACAGGGGCTTACGAGCAGTACTTC. Its protein is CASSFFTGTGAYEQYF. The V call is TRBV27, the J call TRBJ2-7, with TRBD1 matching over 10 bases. Germline V gene lookup returns CDR1 MNHEY and CDR2 SMNVEV (reference sequence). The CDR3 has 16 residues. The V and J ends lost 3 bases and 4 bases, in that order; junction bases with no gene match: 9.

CDR3 nucleotides: TGCGCCAGCAGCTCCGGCGGGTCCGCCTACGAGCAGTACTTC. Its translation: CASSSGGSAYEQYF. This chain links TRBV5-1 with TRBJ2-7; possible D gene TRBD2, 5 bases. CDR3 size: 14 residues. Trimming left V 3 bases short and J 2 bases short, with 12 bases between. Germline CDR1 is SGHRS and CDR2 is YFSETQ.

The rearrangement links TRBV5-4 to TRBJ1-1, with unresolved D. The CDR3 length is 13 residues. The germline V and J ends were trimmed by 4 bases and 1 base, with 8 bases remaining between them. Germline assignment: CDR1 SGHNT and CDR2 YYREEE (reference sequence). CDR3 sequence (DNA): TGTGCCAGCAGCCTAGGAAGGAACACTGAAGCTTTCTTT. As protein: CASSLGRNTEAFF.

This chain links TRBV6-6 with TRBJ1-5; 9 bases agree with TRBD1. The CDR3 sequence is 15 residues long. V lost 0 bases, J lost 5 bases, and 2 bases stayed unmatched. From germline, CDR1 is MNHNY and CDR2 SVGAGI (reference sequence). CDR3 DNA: TGTGCCAGCAGTTACTCGGGACAGGGCGATCAGCCCCAGCATTTT. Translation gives CASSYSGQGDQPQHF.

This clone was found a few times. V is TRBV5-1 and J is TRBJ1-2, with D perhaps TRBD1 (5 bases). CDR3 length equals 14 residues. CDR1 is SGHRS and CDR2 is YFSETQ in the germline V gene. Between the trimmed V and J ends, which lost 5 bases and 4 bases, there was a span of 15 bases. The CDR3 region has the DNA TGCGCCAGCAGTGGGGGAAGGCAGGCCTATGGCTACACCTTC. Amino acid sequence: CASSGGRQAYGYTF.